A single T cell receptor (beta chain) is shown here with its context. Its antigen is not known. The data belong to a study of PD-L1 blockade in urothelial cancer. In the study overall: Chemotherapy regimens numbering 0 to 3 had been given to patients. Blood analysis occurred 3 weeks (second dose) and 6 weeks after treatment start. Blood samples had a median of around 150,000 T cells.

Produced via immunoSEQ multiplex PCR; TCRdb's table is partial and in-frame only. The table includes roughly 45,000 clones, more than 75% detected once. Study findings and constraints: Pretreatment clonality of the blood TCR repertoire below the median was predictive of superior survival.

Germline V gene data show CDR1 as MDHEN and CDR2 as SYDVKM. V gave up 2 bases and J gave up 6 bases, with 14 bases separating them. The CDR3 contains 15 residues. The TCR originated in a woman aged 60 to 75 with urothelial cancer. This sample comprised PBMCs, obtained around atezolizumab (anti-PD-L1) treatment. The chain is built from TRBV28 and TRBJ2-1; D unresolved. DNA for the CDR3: TGTGCCAGCAGTTTACTTTCCCGACTTGCCAATGAGCAGTTCTTC. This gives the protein CASSLLSRLANEQFF.